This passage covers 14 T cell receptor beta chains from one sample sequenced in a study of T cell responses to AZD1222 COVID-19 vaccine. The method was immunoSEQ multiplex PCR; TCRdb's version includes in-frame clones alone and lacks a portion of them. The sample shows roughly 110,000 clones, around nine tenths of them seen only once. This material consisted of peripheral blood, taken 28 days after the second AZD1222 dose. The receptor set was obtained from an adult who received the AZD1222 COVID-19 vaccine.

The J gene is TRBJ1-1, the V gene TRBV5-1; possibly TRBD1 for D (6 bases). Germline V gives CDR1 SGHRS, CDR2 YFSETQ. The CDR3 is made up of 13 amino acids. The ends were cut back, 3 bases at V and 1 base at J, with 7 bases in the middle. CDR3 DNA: TGCGCCAGCAGCTGGGGACAGAACACTGAAGCTTTCTTT. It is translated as CASSWGQNTEAFF. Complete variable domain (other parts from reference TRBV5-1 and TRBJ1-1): KAGVTQTPRYLIKTRGQQVTLSCSPISGHRSVSWYQQTPGQGLQFLFEYFSETQRNKGNFPGRFSGRQFSNSRSEMNVSTLELGDSALYLCASSWGQNTEAFFGQGTRLTVV.

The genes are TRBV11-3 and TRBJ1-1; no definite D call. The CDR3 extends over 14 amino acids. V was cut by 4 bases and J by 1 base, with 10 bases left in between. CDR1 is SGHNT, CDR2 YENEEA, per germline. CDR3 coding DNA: TGTGCCAGCAGCTCATCTTCTAGGAACACTGAAGCTTTCTTT. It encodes CASSSSSRNTEAFF.

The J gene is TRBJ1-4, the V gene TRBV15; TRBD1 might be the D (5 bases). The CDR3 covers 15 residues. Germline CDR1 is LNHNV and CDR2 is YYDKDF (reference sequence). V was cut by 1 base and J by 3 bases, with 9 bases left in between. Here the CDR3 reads CATSRARGSNEKLFF. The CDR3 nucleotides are TGTGCCACCAGCAGAGCTAGGGGTTCTAATGAAAAACTGTTTTTT.

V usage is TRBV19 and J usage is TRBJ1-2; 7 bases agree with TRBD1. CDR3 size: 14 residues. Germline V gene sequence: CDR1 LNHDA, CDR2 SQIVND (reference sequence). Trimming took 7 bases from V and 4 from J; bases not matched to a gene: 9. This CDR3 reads CASTPRGEGYGYTF. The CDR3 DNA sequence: TGTGCCAGTACTCCCAGGGGGGAAGGCTATGGCTACACCTTC.

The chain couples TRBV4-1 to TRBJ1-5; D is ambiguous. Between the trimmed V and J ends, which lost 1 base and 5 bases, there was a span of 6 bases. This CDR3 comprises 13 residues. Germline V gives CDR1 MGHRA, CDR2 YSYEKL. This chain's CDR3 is CASSQVLYQPQHF. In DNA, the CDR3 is TGCGCCAGCAGCCAAGTCCTGTATCAGCCCCAGCATTTT.

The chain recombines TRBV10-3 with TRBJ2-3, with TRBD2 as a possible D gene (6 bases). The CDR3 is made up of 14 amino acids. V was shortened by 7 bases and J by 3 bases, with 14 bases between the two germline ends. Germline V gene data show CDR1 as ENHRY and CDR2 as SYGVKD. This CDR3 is CAITEGLTTDTQYF. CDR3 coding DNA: TGTGCCATCACCGAGGGACTTACTACAGATACGCAGTATTTT.

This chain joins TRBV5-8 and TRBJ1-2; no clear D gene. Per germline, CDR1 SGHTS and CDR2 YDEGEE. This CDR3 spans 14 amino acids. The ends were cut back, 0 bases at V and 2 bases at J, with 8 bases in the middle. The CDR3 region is CASSLEAGNYGYTF. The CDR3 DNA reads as TGTGCCAGCAGCTTGGAGGCGGGAAACTATGGCTACACCTTC.

CDR3 loop: CASSQEGVGIPGELFF. The CDR3 bases are TGTGCCAGCAGCCAAGAAGGAGTGGGGATTCCCGGGGAGCTGTTTTTT. The rearrangement uses TRBV14 and TRBJ2-2; no firm D call. The germline gives CDR1 SGHDN, CDR2 FVKESK. This CDR3 is built from 16 residues. V lost 0 bases to trimming and J lost 6 bases, with 14 bases between them.

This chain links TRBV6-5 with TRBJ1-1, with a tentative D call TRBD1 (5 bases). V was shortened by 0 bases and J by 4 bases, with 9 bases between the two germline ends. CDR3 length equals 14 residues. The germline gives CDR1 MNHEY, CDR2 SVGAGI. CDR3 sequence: CASSYSSGGTEAFF. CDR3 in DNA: TGTGCCAGCAGTTACTCGTCCGGGGGCACTGAAGCTTTCTTT.

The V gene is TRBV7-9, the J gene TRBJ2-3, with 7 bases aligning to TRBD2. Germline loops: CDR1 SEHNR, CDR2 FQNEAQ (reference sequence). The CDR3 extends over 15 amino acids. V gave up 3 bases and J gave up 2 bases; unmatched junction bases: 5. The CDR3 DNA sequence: TGTGCCAGCAGCTTCGCGACTAGCAACACAGATACGCAGTATTTT. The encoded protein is CASSFATSNTDTQYF.

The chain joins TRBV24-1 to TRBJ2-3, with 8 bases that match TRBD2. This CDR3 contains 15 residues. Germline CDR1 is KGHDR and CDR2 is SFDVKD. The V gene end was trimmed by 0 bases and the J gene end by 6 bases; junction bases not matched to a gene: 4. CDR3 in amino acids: CATSDLTGGPDTQYF. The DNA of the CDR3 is TGTGCCACCAGTGATTTGACGGGGGGGCCGGATACGCAGTATTTT.

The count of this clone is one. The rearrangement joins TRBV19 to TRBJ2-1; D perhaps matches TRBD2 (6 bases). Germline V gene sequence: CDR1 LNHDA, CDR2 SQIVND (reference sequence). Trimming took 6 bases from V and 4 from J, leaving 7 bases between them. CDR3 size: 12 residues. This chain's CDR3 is CASSAGYNEQFF. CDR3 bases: TGTGCCAGTAGCGCGGGGTACAATGAGCAGTTCTTC.

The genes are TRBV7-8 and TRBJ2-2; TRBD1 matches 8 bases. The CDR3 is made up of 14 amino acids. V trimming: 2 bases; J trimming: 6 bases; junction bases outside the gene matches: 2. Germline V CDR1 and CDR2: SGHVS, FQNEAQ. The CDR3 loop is CASSLLDRAGELFF. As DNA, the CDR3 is TGTGCCAGCAGCTTACTGGACAGGGCCGGGGAGCTGTTTTTT. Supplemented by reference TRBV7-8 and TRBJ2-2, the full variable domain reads GAGVSQSPRYKVAKRGQDVALRCDPISGHVSLFWYQQALGQGPEFLTYFQNEAQLDKSGLPSDRFFAERPEGSVSTLKIQRTQQEDSAVYLCASSLLDRAGELFFGEGSRLTVL.

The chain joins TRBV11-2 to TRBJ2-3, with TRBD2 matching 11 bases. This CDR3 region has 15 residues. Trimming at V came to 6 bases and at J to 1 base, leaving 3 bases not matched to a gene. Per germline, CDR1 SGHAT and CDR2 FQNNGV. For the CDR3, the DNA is TGTGCCAGCAGGCGACTAGCGGGGCGCACAGATACGCAGTATTTT. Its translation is CASRRLAGRTDTQYF.